This TCR beta chain stems from a study of blood T cells in healthy people across ages. Overall study results and limits: Age advanced and TCR beta diversity per million T cells fell, roughly linearly. The donors' CMV status was not determined, possibly confounding changes in expanded clonotypes. Any conclusive comparison of naive versus antigen-experienced cells was prevented by using unsorted PBMCs.

The germline CDR1 and CDR2 sequences are SGHRS and YFSETQ. Trimming at V came to 0 bases and at J to 12 bases, leaving 8 bases not matched to a gene. The CDR3 contains 15 residues. Combining a sample-barcoded 5' primer with a J-beta primer mix, a second PCR ran for about 6 to 12 cycles. Each CDR3 protein is one row after TCRdb ran MiXCR on the 5' RACE reads. Of about 1.8 million distinct CDR3 sequences in the sample, roughly 52% were seen once. This clonotype has just a few counts. Antigen: not known. This sequence joins TRBV5-1 and TRBJ2-1, with 11 bases aligning to TRBD2. The TCR comes from a woman aged 40 to 55 in good health. Sequencing used blood. The CDR3 DNA reads TGCGCCAGCAGCTTGGAGGGACTAGCGGTACTCTGGCAGTTCTTC. It specifies CASSLEGLAVLWQFF.